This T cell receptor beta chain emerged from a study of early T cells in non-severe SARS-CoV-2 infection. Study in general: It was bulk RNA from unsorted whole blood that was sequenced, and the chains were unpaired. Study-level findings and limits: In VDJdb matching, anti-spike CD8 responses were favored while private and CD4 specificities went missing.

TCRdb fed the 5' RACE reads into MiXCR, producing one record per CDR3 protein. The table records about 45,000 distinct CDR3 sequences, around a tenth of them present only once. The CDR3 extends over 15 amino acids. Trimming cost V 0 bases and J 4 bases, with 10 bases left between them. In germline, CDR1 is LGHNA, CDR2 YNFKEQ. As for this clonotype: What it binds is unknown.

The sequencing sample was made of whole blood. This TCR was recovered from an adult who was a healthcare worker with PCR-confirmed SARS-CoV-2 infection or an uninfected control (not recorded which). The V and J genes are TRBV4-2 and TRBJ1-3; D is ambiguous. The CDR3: CASSQDSSLGNTIYF. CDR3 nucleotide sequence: TGTGCCAGCAGCCAAGACTCCAGCCTCGGAAACACCATATATTTT.